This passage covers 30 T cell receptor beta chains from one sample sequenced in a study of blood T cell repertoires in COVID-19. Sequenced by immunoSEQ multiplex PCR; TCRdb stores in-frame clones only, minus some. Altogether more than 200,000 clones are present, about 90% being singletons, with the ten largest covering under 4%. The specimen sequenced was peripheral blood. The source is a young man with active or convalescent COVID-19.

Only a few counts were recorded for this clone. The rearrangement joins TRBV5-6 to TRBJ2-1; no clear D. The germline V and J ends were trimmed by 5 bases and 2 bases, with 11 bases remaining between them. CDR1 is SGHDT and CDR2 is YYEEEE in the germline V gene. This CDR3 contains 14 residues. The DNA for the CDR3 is TGTGCCAGCAGGGGCGTGCCGACCTACAATGAGCAGTTCTTC. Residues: CASRGVPTYNEQFF.

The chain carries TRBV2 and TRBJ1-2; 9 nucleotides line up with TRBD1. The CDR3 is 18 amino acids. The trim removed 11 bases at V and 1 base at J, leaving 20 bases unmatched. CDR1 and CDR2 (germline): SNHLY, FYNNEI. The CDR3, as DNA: TGTGCCTGGTTCGGGACAGGGCTCCCACCGTCCCTTAACTATGGCTACACCTTC. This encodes CAWFGTGLPPSLNYGYTF. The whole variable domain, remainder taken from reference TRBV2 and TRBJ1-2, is EPEVTQTPSHQVTQMGQEVILRCVPISNHLYFYWYRQILGQKVEFLVSFYNNEISEKSEIFDDQFSVERPDGSNFTLKIRSTKLEDSAMYFCAWFGTGLPPSLNYGYTFGSGTRLTVV.

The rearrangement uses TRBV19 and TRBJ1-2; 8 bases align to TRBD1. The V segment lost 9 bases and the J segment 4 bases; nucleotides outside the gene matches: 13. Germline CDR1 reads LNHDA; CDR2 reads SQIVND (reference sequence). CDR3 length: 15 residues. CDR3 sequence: CASTGGSRIGYGYTF. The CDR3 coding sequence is TGTGCCAGCACAGGGGGTTCGCGTATTGGCTATGGCTACACCTTC.

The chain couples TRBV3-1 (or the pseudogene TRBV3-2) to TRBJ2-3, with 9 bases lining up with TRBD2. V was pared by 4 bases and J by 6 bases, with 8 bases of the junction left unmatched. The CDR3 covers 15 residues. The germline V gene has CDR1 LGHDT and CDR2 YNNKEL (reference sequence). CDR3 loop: CASSPLRGGVDTQYF. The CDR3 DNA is TGTGCCAGCAGCCCCCTCCGCGGGGGGGTCGATACGCAGTATTTT.

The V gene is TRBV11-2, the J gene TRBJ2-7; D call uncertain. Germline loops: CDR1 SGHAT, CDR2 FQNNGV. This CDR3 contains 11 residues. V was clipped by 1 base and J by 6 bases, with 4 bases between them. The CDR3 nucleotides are TGTGCCAGCAGCTTAGCAGGCGAGCAGTACTTC. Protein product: CASSLAGEQYF.

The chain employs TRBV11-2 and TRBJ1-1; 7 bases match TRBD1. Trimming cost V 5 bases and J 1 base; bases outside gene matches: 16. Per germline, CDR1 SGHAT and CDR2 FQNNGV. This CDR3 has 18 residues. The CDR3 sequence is CASSAAPGQPIENTEAFF. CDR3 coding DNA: TGTGCCAGCAGCGCCGCCCCGGGACAGCCGATAGAGAACACTGAAGCTTTCTTT.

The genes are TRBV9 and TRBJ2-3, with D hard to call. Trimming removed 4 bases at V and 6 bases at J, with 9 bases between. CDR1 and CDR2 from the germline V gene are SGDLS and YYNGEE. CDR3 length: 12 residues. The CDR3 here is CASSLTGDTQYF. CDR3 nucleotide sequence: TGTGCCAGCAGCCTGACCGGGGATACGCAGTATTTT. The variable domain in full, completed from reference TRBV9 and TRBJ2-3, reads DSGVTQTPKHLITATGQRVTLRCSPRSGDLSVYWYQQSLDQGLQFLIQYYNGEERAKGNILERFSAQQFPDLHSELNLSSLELGDSALYFCASSLTGDTQYFGPGTRLTVL.

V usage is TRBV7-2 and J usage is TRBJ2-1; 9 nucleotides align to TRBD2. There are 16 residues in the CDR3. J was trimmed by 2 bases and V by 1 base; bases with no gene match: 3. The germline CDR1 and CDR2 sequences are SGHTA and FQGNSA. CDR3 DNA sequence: TGTGCCAGCAGCTTAGTAGCGGGAGTCGCCTACAATGAGCAGTTCTTC. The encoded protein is CASSLVAGVAYNEQFF.

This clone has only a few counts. CDR3 sequence: CASSLFNEQYF. The DNA of the CDR3 is TGTGCCAGCAGCTTATTCAACGAGCAGTACTTC. The rearrangement joins TRBV7-9 to TRBJ2-7; D uncertain. Germline CDR1 SEHNR, CDR2 FQNEAQ (reference sequence). V shed 2 bases and J shed 5 bases, with 4 bases lying between them. CDR3 length equals 11 residues.

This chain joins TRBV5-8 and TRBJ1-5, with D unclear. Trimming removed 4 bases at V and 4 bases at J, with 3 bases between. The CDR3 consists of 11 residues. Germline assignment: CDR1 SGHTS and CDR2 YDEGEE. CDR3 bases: TGTGCCAGCAGCGAGAATCAGCCCCAGCATTTT. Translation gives CASSENQPQHF.

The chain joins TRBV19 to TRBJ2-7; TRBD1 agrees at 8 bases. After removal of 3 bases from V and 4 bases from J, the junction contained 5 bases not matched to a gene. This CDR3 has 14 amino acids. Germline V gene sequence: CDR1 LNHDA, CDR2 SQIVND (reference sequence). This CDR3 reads CASSIGQGGYEQYF. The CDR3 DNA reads TGTGCCAGTAGTATCGGACAGGGTGGGTACGAGCAGTACTTC. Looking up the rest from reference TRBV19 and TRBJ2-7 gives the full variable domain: DGGITQSPKYLFRKEGQNVTLSCEQNLNHDAMYWYRQDPGQGLRLIYYSQIVNDFQKGDIAEGYSVSREKKESFPLTVTSAQKNPTAFYLCASSIGQGGYEQYFGPGTRLTVT.

CDR3 coding DNA: TGTGCCAGCAGCCCCAGAGGGGGCGCCTACGAGCAGTACTTC. It translates to CASSPRGGAYEQYF. The rearrangement joins TRBV7-2 to TRBJ2-7; 7 nucleotides match TRBD1. The length of the CDR3 is 14 residues. The V segment lost 5 bases and the J segment 2 bases; nucleotides outside the gene matches: 6. CDR1 and CDR2 (germline): SGHTA, FQGNSA.

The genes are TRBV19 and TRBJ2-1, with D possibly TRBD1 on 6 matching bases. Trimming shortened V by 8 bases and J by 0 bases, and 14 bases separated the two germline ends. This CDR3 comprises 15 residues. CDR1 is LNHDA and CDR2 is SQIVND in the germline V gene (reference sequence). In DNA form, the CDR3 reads TGTGCCAGTCAGACAGGTTCCATCTCCTACAATGAGCAGTTCTTC. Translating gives CASQTGSISYNEQFF.

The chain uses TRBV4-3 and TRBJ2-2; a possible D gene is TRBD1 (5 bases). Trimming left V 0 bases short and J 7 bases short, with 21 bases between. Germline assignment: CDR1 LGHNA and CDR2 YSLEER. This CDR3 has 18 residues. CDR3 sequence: CASSQDLVRESLGGELFF. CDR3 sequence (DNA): TGCGCCAGCAGCCAAGACCTAGTCAGGGAAAGTTTGGGCGGGGAGCTGTTTTTT.

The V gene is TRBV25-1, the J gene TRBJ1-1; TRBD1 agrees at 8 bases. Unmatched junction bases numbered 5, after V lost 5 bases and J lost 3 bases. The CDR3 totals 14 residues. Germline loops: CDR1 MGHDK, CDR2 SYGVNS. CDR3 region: CASSTGGGYTEAFF. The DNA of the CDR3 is TGTGCCAGCAGTACAGGGGGAGGGTACACTGAAGCTTTCTTT.

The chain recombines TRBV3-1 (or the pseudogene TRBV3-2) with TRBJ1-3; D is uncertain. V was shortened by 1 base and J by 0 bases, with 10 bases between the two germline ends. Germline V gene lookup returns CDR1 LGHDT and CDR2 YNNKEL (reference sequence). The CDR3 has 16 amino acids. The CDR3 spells CASSQGAGYSGNTIYF. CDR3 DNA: TGTGCCAGCAGCCAAGGGGCGGGGTACTCTGGAAACACCATATATTTT.

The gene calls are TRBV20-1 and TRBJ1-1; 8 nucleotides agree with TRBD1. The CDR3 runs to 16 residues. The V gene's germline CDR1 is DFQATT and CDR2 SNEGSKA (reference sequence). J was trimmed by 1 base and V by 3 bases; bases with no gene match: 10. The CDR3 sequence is CSASNPGTGQNTEAFF. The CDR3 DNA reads TGCAGTGCTAGTAATCCGGGGACAGGTCAGAACACTGAAGCTTTCTTT.

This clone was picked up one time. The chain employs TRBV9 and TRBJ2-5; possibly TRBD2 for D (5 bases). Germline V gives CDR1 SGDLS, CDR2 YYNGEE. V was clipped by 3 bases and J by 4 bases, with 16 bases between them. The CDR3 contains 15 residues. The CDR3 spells CASSGLGRAAETQYF. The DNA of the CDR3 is TGTGCCAGCAGCGGGCTAGGGAGAGCGGCAGAGACCCAGTACTTC. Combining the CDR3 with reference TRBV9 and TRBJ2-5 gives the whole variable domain DSGVTQTPKHLITATGQRVTLRCSPRSGDLSVYWYQQSLDQGLQFLIQYYNGEERAKGNILERFSAQQFPDLHSELNLSSLELGDSALYFCASSGLGRAAETQYFGPGTRLLVL.

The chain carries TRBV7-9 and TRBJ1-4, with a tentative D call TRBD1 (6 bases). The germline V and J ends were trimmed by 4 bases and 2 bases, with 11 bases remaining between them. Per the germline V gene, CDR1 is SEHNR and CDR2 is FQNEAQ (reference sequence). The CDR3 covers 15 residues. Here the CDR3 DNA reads TGTGCCAGCAGCTCAACTGACAGGACTAATGAAAAACTGTTTTTT. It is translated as CASSSTDRTNEKLFF.

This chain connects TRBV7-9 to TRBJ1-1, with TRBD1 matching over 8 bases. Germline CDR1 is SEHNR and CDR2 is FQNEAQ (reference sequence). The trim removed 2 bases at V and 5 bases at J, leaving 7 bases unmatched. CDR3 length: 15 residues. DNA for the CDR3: TGTGCCAGCAGCTTATTTCCAGGGGGCGATACTGAAGCTTTCTTT. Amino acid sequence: CASSLFPGGDTEAFF.

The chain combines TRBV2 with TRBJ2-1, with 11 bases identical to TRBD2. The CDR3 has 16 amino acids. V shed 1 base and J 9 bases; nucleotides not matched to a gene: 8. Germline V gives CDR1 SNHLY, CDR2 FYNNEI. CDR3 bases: TGTGCCAGCAGTGAAGTTGGGGTAGCGGGGGGGACTGAGCAGTTCTTC. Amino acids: CASSEVGVAGGTEQFF.

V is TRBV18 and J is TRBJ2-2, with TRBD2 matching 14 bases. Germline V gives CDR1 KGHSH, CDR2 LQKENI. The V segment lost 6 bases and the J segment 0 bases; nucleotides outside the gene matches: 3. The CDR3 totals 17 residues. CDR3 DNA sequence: TGTGCCAGCTCGCGGACTAGCGGGGGGACGAACACCGGGGAGCTGTTTTTT. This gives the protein CASSRTSGGTNTGELFF. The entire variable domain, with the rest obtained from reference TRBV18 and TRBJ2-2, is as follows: NAGVMQNPRHLVRRRGQEARLRCSPMKGHSHVYWYRQLPEEGLKFMVYLQKENIIDESGMPKERFSAEFPKEGPSILRIQQVVRGDSAAYFCASSRTSGGTNTGELFFGEGSRLTVL.

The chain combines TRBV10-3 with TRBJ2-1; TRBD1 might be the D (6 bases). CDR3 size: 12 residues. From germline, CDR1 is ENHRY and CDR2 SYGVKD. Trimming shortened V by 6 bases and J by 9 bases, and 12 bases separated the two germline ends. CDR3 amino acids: CAISLGQSEQFF. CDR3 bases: TGTGCCATCAGCCTCGGACAGAGTGAGCAGTTCTTC.

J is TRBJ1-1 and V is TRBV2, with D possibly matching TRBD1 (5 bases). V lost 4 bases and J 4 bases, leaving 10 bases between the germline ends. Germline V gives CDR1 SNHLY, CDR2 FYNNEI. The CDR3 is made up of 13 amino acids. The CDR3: CASSGQGRTEAFF. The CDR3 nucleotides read TGTGCCAGCAGTGGGCAGGGCCGCACTGAAGCTTTCTTT.

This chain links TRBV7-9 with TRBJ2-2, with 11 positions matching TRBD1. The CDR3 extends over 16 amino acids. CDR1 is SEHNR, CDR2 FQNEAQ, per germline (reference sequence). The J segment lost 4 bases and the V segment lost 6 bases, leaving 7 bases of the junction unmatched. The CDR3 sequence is CASSLGQGAPTGELFF. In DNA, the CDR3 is TGTGCCAGCAGTCTTGGACAGGGGGCGCCCACCGGGGAGCTGTTTTTT.

CDR3 DNA: TGTGCCAGCAGCGTAGATCAAGCAACTAACTATGGCTACACCTTC. Amino acids: CASSVDQATNYGYTF. The chain couples TRBV9 to TRBJ1-2; D not certain. Germline V lookup: CDR1 SGDLS, CDR2 YYNGEE. The CDR3 is 15 residues long. V lost 0 bases to trimming and J lost 0 bases, with 9 bases between them. Looking up the rest from reference TRBV9 and TRBJ1-2 gives the full variable domain: DSGVTQTPKHLITATGQRVTLRCSPRSGDLSVYWYQQSLDQGLQFLIQYYNGEERAKGNILERFSAQQFPDLHSELNLSSLELGDSALYFCASSVDQATNYGYTFGSGTRLTVV.

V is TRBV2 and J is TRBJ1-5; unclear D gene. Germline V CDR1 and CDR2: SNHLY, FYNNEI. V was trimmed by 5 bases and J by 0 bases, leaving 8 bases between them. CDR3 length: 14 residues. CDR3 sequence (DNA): TGTGCCAGCAGTCCAGGAAATAGCAATCAGCCCCAGCATTTT. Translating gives CASSPGNSNQPQHF.

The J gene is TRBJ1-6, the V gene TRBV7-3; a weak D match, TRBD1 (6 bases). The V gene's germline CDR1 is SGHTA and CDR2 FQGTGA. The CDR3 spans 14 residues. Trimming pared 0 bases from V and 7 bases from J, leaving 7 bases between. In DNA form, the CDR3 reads TGTGCCAGCAGCTTAACGGGGGCCAATTCACCCCTCCACTTT. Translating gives CASSLTGANSPLHF. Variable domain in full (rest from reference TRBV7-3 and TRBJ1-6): GAGVSQTPSNKVTEKGKYVELRCDPISGHTALYWYRQSLGQGPEFLIYFQGTGAADDSGLPNDRFFAVRPEGSVSTLKIQRTERGDSAVYLCASSLTGANSPLHFGNGTRLTVT.

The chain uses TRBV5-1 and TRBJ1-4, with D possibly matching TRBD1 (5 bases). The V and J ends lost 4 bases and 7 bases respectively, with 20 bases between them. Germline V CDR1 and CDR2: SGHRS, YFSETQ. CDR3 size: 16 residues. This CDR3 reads CASSSGGAGIGEKLFF. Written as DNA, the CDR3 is TGCGCCAGCAGCAGTGGTGGGGCGGGGATTGGTGAAAAACTGTTTTTT.

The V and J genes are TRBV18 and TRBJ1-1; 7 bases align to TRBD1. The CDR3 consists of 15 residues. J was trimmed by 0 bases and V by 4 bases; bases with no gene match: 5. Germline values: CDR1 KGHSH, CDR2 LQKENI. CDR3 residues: CASSQGQSLNTEAFF. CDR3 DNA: TGTGCCAGCTCACAGGGACAGTCTTTGAACACTGAAGCTTTCTTT.